This T cell receptor beta chain appears in the sequencing data of a study of identical twins' blood T cells. Study-level findings and limits: Mainly, cloneset size products determined shared clonotypes, twins included.

CDR3 length equals 14 residues. Germline V gives CDR1 DFQATT, CDR2 SNEGSKA (reference sequence). After removal of 5 bases from V and 6 bases from J, the junction contained 8 bases not matched to a gene. There are a few counts of this clonotype. Its antigen is not known. MiXCR was run by TCRdb on the 5' RACE reads, yielding one entry per CDR3 protein. Of 400,000 or so distinct CDR3 sequences in the sample, 28% were seen once. Sequenced material: PBMCs. J is TRBJ2-1 and V is TRBV20-1, with 9 bases fitting TRBD2. This clonotype was sampled from a woman aged 18-49 years in good health. The CDR3 DNA sequence: TGCAGTGCTCCTTGGCTAGCGGGGATCAATGAGCAGTTCTTC. Protein: CSAPWLAGINEQFF.